These 31 T cell receptor beta chains originate from one sample sequenced in a study of regulatory T cells in long-lasting Graves disease. Combining iRepertoire HTBI primers with Arm-PCR of CDR3 regions, the authors built TCR beta libraries. TCRdb reanalysed the multiplex PCR reads using MiXCR and keeps one entry per CDR3 protein. Among around 230,000 distinct CDR3 sequences listed, around 18% were seen once. Time point noted: newly diagnosed GD, antithyroid drugs for less than 3 months. Extracted RNA from PBMCs served as the source of the TCR library. Sequences were derived from peripheral blood mononuclear cells (PBMCs), sampled at new diagnosis, from a patient treated with antithyroid drugs. Source of these receptors: a female donor with Graves disease.

The table lists this clonotype with many counts. This chain connects TRBV6-1 to TRBJ2-7; no clear D gene. This CDR3 contains 12 residues. Germline loops: CDR1 MNHNS, CDR2 SASEGT. Trimming pared 7 bases from V and 2 bases from J, leaving 9 bases between. The CDR3 here is CASTLPPYEQYF. CDR3 in DNA: TGTGCCAGCACCTTACCTCCCTACGAGCAGTACTTC.

This chain links TRBV12-3 or TRBV12-4 with TRBJ2-3, with 8 bases that match TRBD2. The CDR3 spans 15 residues. J was trimmed by 9 bases and V by 5 bases; bases with no gene match: 13. This chain's CDR3 is CASSKRAGAPRTQYF. DNA of the CDR3: TGTGCCAGCAGTAAGAGAGCGGGGGCCCCAAGAACGCAGTATTTT.

This clonotype occurred many times. The genes are TRBV18 and TRBJ1-5; D is possibly TRBD1 (5 bases). The CDR3 loop spans 17 amino acids. Trimming removed 1 base at V and 4 bases at J, with 17 bases between. Per the germline V gene, CDR1 is KGHSH and CDR2 is LQKENI. The CDR3 nucleotides are TGTGCCAGCTCACCACAACCGCGACAGTCTCCTAATCAGCCCCAGCATTTT. Its protein is CASSPQPRQSPNQPQHF.

At least ten counts were recorded for this clonotype. The chain has TRBV7-2 and TRBJ1-2; D possibly corresponds to TRBD1 (6 bases). Trimming took 5 bases from V and 1 from J, leaving 11 bases between them. Germline-derived CDR1 and CDR2 are SGHTA and FQGNSA. CDR3 length: 14 amino acids. The CDR3 reads CASSPGTNNYGYTF. CDR3 DNA sequence: TGTGCCAGCAGCCCAGGGACAAATAACTATGGCTACACCTTC.

This clonotype has ten or more counts. The gene calls are TRBV11-2 and TRBJ1-1; possible D gene TRBD1, 5 bases. Per germline, CDR1 SGHAT and CDR2 FQNNGV. The germline V and J ends were trimmed by 1 base and 11 bases, with 11 bases remaining between them. This CDR3 is 12 amino acids long. CDR3 nucleotides: TGTGCCAGCAGCTTAGTGAGGGGCCGGGCTTTCTTT. It encodes CASSLVRGRAFF. Together with reference TRBV11-2 and TRBJ1-1, the CDR3 gives the full variable domain: EAGVAQSPRYKIIEKRQSVAFWCNPISGHATLYWYQQILGQGPKLLIQFQNNGVVDDSQLPKDRFSAERLKGVDSTLKIQPAKLEDSAVYLCASSLVRGRAFFGQGTRLTVV.

The chain joins TRBV18 to TRBJ2-7; TRBD2 aligns across 15 bases. Germline V gives CDR1 KGHSH, CDR2 LQKENI. The CDR3 runs to 16 residues. Germline trimming cut 3 bases from V and 2 bases from J; bases unmatched to any gene: 2. In DNA, the CDR3 is TGTGCCAGCTCACCGAGGACTAGCGGGAGGGCCTACGAGCAGTACTTC. It translates to CASSPRTSGRAYEQYF.

In its sample, this clonotype was seen many times. This chain links TRBV20-1 with TRBJ2-5, with a possible D match to TRBD2 (5 bases). Trimming pared 2 bases from V and 4 bases from J, leaving 20 bases between. CDR1 and CDR2 (germline): DFQATT, SNEGSKA (reference sequence). CDR3 length equals 16 residues. The CDR3 sequence: CSARPDLLEGGETQYF. Written as DNA, the CDR3 is TGCAGTGCTAGACCGGACCTTCTAGAGGGTGGAGAGACCCAGTACTTC.

This clonotype came up many times. The chain is built from TRBV7-6 and TRBJ2-1; the match to TRBD1 covers 7 bases. Trimming removed 1 base from V and 2 bases from J; junction bases left unmatched: 5. The CDR3 length is 16 residues. Germline loops: CDR1 SGHVS, CDR2 FNYEAQ. Written as DNA, the CDR3 is TGTGCCAGCAGCTTAGGGCAGGGGGAGCCCTACAATGAGCAGTTCTTC. Encoded protein: CASSLGQGEPYNEQFF.

This clonotype was counted ten times or more. The gene calls are TRBV30 and TRBJ2-1, with 7 nucleotides matching TRBD2. Per germline, CDR1 GTSNPN and CDR2 SVGIG (reference sequence). The CDR3 has 14 residues. The trim removed 0 bases at V and 6 bases at J, leaving 5 bases unmatched. The CDR3 here is CAWSVGGSGNEQFF. The CDR3 DNA is TGTGCCTGGAGTGTAGGCGGGAGCGGCAATGAGCAGTTCTTC.

This clonotype was counted at least ten times. The rearrangement links TRBV20-1 to TRBJ2-3; TRBD2 agrees at 12 bases. The CDR3 spans 14 residues. J was trimmed by 6 bases and V by 0 bases; bases with no gene match: 1. Germline CDR1 DFQATT, CDR2 SNEGSKA (reference sequence). The CDR3 spells CSARELAGGDTQYF. The CDR3 coding sequence is TGCAGTGCTAGAGAACTAGCGGGAGGTGATACGCAGTATTTT.

This clonotype was seen only a few times. V gene TRBV20-1 combines with J gene TRBJ2-1; TRBD2 aligns across 7 bases. Germline-derived CDR1 and CDR2 are DFQATT and SNEGSKA (reference sequence). CDR3 length: 16 amino acids. With V trimmed by 0 bases and J by 2 bases, 7 bases remained unmatched. The CDR3 is CSARERERGAYNEQFF. In DNA form, the CDR3 reads TGCAGTGCTAGAGAGCGGGAGAGAGGCGCCTACAATGAGCAGTTCTTC.

With regard to this clonotype: This may come from a read error, since a much larger clone is one base off. This chain uses TRBV30 with TRBJ1-4; tentatively, D is TRBD1 (5 bases). The ends were cut back, 4 bases at V and 4 bases at J, with 16 bases in the middle. The germline gives CDR1 GTSNPN, CDR2 SVGIG (reference sequence). The CDR3 loop spans 15 amino acids. The CDR3 DNA sequence: TGTGCCTGGATACCCTTCGGAGGGGATAATGAAAAACTGTTTTTT. It yields the protein CAWIPFGGDNEKLFF.

This clonotype was observed many times. The rearrangement uses TRBV5-6 and TRBJ2-1, with D uncertain. The V gene lost 3 bases and the J gene lost 6 bases, with 7 bases spanning the gap. This CDR3 is 12 amino acids long. Germline loops: CDR1 SGHDT, CDR2 YYEEEE. The CDR3 here is CASSSTTNEQFF. DNA for the CDR3: TGTGCCAGCAGCTCCACAACCAATGAGCAGTTCTTC.

J is TRBJ1-4 and V is TRBV7-6; perhaps TRBD1 as D (5 bases). The CDR3 is made up of 15 amino acids. Trimming removed 1 base at V and 7 bases at J, with 13 bases between. Germline loops: CDR1 SGHVS, CDR2 FNYEAQ. The CDR3 DNA reads TGTGCCAGCAGCTTAGTGCCAGGGTTCATTGAAAAACTGTTTTTT. Translation: CASSLVPGFIEKLFF.

This clonotype was counted ten times or more. V gene TRBV24-1 combines with J gene TRBJ1-2; perhaps TRBD1 as D (6 bases). V shed 1 base and J shed 4 bases, with 9 bases lying between them. CDR1 and CDR2 from the germline V gene are KGHDR and SFDVKD. The CDR3 has 14 amino acids. CDR3 bases: TGTGCCACCAGTGATTTACAGGGATTCTATGGCTACACCTTC. This translates into CATSDLQGFYGYTF.

In this sample, this clonotype turned up many times. The chain couples TRBV9 to TRBJ2-5; D may correspond to TRBD1 or TRBD2 (6 bases each). With 0 bases removed from V and 7 bases from J, the gap between germline ends came to 13 bases. Germline V gives CDR1 SGDLS, CDR2 YYNGEE. CDR3 length: 14 residues. CDR3 nucleotides: TGTGCCAGCAGCGTAGAACAGGGAGGAGGGACCCAGTACTTC. The encoded protein is CASSVEQGGGTQYF.

This clonotype was counted ten times or more. The chain employs TRBV2 and TRBJ2-3; TRBD2 agrees at 8 bases. With V trimmed by 6 bases and J by 0 bases, 5 bases remained unmatched. The length of the CDR3 is 15 residues. Per germline, CDR1 SNHLY and CDR2 FYNNEI. The CDR3 is CASRDSGVSTDTQYF. The CDR3 DNA sequence: TGTGCCAGCAGGGATAGCGGGGTTAGCACAGATACGCAGTATTTT.

This clonotype was detected ten times or more. V usage is TRBV27 and J usage is TRBJ1-2; TRBD1 matches at 7 bases. Germline V gene lookup returns CDR1 MNHEY and CDR2 SMNVEV (reference sequence). Trimming removed 6 bases from V and 4 bases from J; junction bases left unmatched: 11. The CDR3 length is 15 residues. The CDR3 DNA is TGTGCCAGCAGGCGTGTGGGAGGGGGCTTCTATGGCTACACCTTC. This sequence encodes CASRRVGGGFYGYTF.

The chain links TRBV11-3 to TRBJ2-7, with D possibly TRBD2 on 5 matching bases. The CDR3 consists of 15 residues. The germline V and J ends were trimmed by 6 bases and 1 base, with 16 bases remaining between them. Germline V lookup: CDR1 SGHNT, CDR2 YENEEA. CDR3 amino acids: CASRESYGKSYEQYF. In DNA form, the CDR3 reads TGTGCCAGCAGAGAGAGTTACGGGAAATCCTACGAGCAGTACTTC.

This clonotype was recorded many times. The chain carries TRBV29-1 and TRBJ1-2, with TRBD1 identical over 7 bases. The ends lost 0 bases at V and 5 bases at J; junction bases unmatched: 9. CDR1 SQVTM and CDR2 ANQGSEA come from the germline V gene. CDR3 size: 15 residues. CDR3 in DNA: TGCAGCGTTGAAGATTTCCAGGGGGAGGGTTATGGCTACACCTTC. Translation gives CSVEDFQGEGYGYTF.

This clonotype has at least ten counts. The gene calls are TRBV28 and TRBJ1-2; the D is unclear. The CDR3 is 11 amino acids. Trimming stripped 8 bases from V and 2 bases from J, with 6 bases between. The germline V gene has CDR1 MDHEN and CDR2 SYDVKM. CDR3 coding DNA: TGTGCCAGCGGAGAGAACTATGGCTACACCTTC. This gives the protein CASGENYGYTF.

In this sample, this clonotype turned up many times. V usage is TRBV5-1 and J usage is TRBJ2-1, with D perhaps given as TRBD1 or TRBD2 (5 bases each). The CDR3 extends over 15 amino acids. Trimming took 0 bases from V and 5 from J, leaving 12 bases between them. The germline gives CDR1 SGHRS, CDR2 YFSETQ. The CDR3 protein is CASSLDPGRDNEQFF. CDR3 in DNA: TGCGCCAGCAGCTTGGACCCGGGGCGTGACAATGAGCAGTTCTTC.

This clonotype was observed at least ten times. V and J are TRBV6-5 and TRBJ1-5, with no clear D. The length of the CDR3 is 14 residues. Trimming took off 2 bases at V and 4 bases at J, with 9 bases between the two ends. Germline V lookup: CDR1 MNHEY, CDR2 SVGAGI. CDR3 in amino acids: CASSYPSSNQPQHF. The CDR3, as DNA: TGTGCCAGCAGTTACCCTTCTTCGAATCAGCCCCAGCATTTT.

This clonotype was found a few times. With a much larger clone just one base away, this may be a read error. Written as DNA, the CDR3 is TGTGCCAGCAAGGGGGAGGGGAATTCACCCCTCCACTTT. Protein sequence: CASKGEGNSPLHF. V gene TRBV2 combines with J gene TRBJ1-6; tentative D call: TRBD1 (6 bases). The CDR3 sequence is 13 residues long. Germline lookup yields CDR1 SNHLY and CDR2 FYNNEI. Trimming pared 7 bases from V and 7 bases from J, leaving 11 bases between.

This clonotype was detected many times. The rearrangement uses TRBV12-3 or TRBV12-4 and TRBJ2-5; D might be TRBD2 (5 bases). V lost 3 bases and J lost 2, with 13 bases in between. The CDR3 spans 15 residues. The CDR3 bases are TGTGCCAGCAGTTTGTACGGGATGGGGCAAGAGACCCAGTACTTC. It translates to CASSLYGMGQETQYF.

This clonotype was found many times. The chain combines TRBV6-1 with TRBJ2-7; 7 bases agree with TRBD1. Germline V gene sequence: CDR1 MNHNS, CDR2 SASEGT. After removal of 0 bases from V and 0 bases from J, the junction contained 5 bases not matched to a gene. This CDR3 spans 16 amino acids. The CDR3 DNA reads TGTGCCAGCAGTGAAGCCGCCGGGGACAGCTCCTACGAGCAGTACTTC. Its translation: CASSEAAGDSSYEQYF.

This clonotype has at least ten counts. The chain carries TRBV27 and TRBJ2-5; 7 bases line up with TRBD2. Trimming cost V 5 bases and J 5 bases; bases outside gene matches: 5. The CDR3 is made up of 13 amino acids. Germline V gene data show CDR1 as MNHEY and CDR2 as SMNVEV (reference sequence). CDR3 protein: CASSPREAETQYF. CDR3 in DNA: TGTGCCAGCAGTCCCCGGGAGGCTGAGACCCAGTACTTC.

This clonotype showed up many times. The chain couples TRBV27 to TRBJ2-6; D might be TRBD2 (5 bases). The CDR3 covers 14 residues. CDR1 is MNHEY, CDR2 SMNVEV, per germline (reference sequence). The V end was cut by 3 bases, the J end by 4 bases, with 7 bases between. CDR3 DNA: TGTGCCAGCAGTTTCGGGGTCGGGGCCAACGTCCTGACTTTC. Encoded protein: CASSFGVGANVLTF.

This clonotype was seen many times. The V and J genes are TRBV19 and TRBJ2-1; 7 bases align to TRBD2. V was clipped by 5 bases and J by 6 bases; unmatched bases: 4. This CDR3 has 13 residues. Germline V gives CDR1 LNHDA, CDR2 SQIVND (reference sequence). CDR3 bases: TGTGCCAGTAGTCGCGGGAGCCTCAATGAGCAGTTCTTC. Amino acid sequence: CASSRGSLNEQFF.

Worth noting for this clonotype: With a much larger clone just one base away, this may be a read error. V is TRBV7-9 and J is TRBJ1-1; the D gene is possibly TRBD1 (6 bases). Germline V gene lookup returns CDR1 SEHNR and CDR2 FQNEAQ (reference sequence). CDR3 length: 13 residues. This chain's CDR3 is CSSSARGNTEAFF. CDR3 nucleotides: TGTTCCAGCAGCGCCAGGGGGAACACTGAAGCTTTCTTT. The full variable domain, completed using reference TRBV7-9 and TRBJ1-1, is DTGVSQNPRHKITKRGQNVTFRCDPISEHNRLYWYRQTLGQGPEFLTYFQNEAQLEKSRLLSDRFSAERPKGSFSTLEIQRTEQGDSAMYLCSSSARGNTEAFFGQGTRLTVV.

In its sample, this clonotype was seen many times. The V call is TRBV11-2, the J call TRBJ1-5; D ambiguous. V lost 6 bases and J 8 bases, leaving 14 bases between the germline ends. The CDR3 runs to 13 residues. CDR1 and CDR2 (germline): SGHAT, FQNNGV. CDR3 protein: CASSDGSLEPQHF. The CDR3, as DNA: TGTGCCAGCAGTGACGGTAGCTTGGAGCCCCAGCATTTT.